The sequence of this T cell receptor beta chain was determined in a study of T cells after somatic rescue of genetic block. The germline V gene encodes CDR1 LNHDA and CDR2 SQIVND (reference sequence). Trimming pared 10 bases from V and 5 bases from J, leaving 20 bases between. The CDR3 contains 14 residues. TCRdb's copy holds only in-frame clones and misses some; the assay was immunoSEQ multiplex PCR. The top ten clones hold around 1.6% of a sample with about 88,000 clones, about 87% of them seen once. The chain uses TRBV19 and TRBJ1-1, with D tentatively TRBD1 (5 bases). The clonotype originates from a young woman. The source material was peripheral blood mononuclear cells (PBMCs). The CDR3 reads CATSFNMGRTEAFF. CDR3 DNA: TGTGCCACCTCATTTAATATGGGGCGTACTGAAGCTTTCTTT.